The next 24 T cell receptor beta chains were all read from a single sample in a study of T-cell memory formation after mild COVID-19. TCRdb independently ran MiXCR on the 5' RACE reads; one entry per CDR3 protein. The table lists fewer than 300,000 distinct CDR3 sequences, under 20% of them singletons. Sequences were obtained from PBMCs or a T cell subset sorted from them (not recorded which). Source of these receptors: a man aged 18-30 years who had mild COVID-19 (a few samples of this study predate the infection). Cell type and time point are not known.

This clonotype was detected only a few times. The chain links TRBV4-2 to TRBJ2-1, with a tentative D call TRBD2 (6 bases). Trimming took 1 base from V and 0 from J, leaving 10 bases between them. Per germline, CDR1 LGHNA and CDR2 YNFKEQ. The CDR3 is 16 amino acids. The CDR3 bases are TGTGCCAGCAGCCAAGCCGGGGGTAGCTCCTACAATGAGCAGTTCTTC. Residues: CASSQAGGSSYNEQFF.

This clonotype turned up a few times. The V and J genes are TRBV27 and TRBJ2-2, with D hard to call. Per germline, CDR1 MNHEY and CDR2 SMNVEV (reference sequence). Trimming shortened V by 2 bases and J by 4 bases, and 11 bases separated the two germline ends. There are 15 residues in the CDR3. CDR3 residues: CASSLVHLSTGELFF. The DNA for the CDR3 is TGTGCCAGCAGTTTAGTACACCTTAGCACCGGGGAGCTGTTTTTT.

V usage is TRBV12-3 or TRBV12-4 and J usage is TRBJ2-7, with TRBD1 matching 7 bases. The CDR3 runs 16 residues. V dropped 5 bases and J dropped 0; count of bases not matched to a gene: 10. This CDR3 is CASSLPGTVSSYEQYF. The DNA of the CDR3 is TGTGCCAGCAGTCTCCCCGGGACAGTGAGCTCCTACGAGCAGTACTTC.

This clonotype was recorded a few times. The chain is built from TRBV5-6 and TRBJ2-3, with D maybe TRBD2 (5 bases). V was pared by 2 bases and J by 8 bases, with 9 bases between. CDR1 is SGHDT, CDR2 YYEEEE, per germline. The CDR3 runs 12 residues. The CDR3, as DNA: TGTGCCAGCAGCTTCAGCGGTGGTACGCAGTATTTT. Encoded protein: CASSFSGGTQYF.

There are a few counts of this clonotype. CDR3 DNA sequence: TGTGCCAGCAGTAACGACAGGGGGCTAACAGATACGCAGTATTTT. Translating gives CASSNDRGLTDTQYF. The rearrangement joins TRBV6-1 to TRBJ2-3; 10 nucleotides line up with TRBD1. V shed 5 bases and J 3 bases; nucleotides not matched to a gene: 5. This CDR3 region has 15 residues. In germline, CDR1 is MNHNS, CDR2 SASEGT.

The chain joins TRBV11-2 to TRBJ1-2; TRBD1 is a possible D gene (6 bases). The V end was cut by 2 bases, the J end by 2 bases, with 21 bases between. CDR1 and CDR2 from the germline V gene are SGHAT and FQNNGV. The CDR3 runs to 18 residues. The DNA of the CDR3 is TGTGCCAGCAGCTTATTCTCGGGACAAAGTTTCCTAAACTATGGCTACACCTTC. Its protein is CASSLFSGQSFLNYGYTF.

Here the CDR3 reads CASSFGTGTYEQYV. The DNA for the CDR3 is TGTGCCAGCAGTTTTGGGACGGGGACCTACGAGCAGTACGTC. The chain carries TRBV6-2 or TRBV6-3 and TRBJ2-7; D is tentatively TRBD1 or TRBD2 (5 bases each). In germline, CDR1 is MNHEY, CDR2 SVGEGT. The CDR3 covers 14 residues. The V and J ends lost 4 bases and 2 bases respectively, with 12 bases between them.

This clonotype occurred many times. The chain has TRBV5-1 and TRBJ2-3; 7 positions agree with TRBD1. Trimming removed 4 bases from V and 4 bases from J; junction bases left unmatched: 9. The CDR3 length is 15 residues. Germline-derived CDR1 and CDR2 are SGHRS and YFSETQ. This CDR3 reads CASSPGQPLSDTQYF. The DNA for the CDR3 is TGCGCCAGCAGCCCGGGACAGCCTCTTTCAGATACGCAGTATTTT.

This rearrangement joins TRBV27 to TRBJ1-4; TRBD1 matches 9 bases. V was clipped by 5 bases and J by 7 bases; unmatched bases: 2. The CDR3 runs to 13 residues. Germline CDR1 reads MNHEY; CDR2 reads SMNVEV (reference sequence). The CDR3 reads CASSTTGGEKLFF. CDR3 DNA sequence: TGTGCCAGCAGTACGACAGGGGGTGAAAAACTGTTTTTT.

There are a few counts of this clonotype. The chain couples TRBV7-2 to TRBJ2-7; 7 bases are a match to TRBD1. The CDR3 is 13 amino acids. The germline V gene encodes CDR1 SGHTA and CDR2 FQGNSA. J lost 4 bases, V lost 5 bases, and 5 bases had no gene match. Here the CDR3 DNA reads TGTGCCAGCAGCCGACAGGGTTCGTACGAGCAGTACGTC. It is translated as CASSRQGSYEQYV.

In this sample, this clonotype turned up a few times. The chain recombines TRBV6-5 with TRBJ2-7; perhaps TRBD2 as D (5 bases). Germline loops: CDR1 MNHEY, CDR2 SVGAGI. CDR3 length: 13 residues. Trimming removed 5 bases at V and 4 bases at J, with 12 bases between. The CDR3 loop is CASSPPGRYEQYF. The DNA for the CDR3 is TGTGCCAGCAGTCCACCGGGGAGATACGAGCAGTACTTC.

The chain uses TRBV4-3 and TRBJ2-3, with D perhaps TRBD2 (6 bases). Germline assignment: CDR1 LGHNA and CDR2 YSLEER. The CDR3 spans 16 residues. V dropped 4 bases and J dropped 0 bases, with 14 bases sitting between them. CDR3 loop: CASSPLGTSSTDTQYF. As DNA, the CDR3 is TGCGCCAGCAGCCCCCTCGGGACTTCTAGCACAGATACGCAGTATTTT.

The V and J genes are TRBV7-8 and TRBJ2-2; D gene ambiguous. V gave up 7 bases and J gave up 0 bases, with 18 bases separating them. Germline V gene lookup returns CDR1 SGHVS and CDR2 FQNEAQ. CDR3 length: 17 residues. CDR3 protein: CASTFPRLLANTGELFF. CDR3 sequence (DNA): TGTGCCAGCACCTTCCCCCGACTGCTCGCGAACACCGGGGAGCTGTTTTTT.

The CDR3 DNA reads TGCAGCGTCCCTCGTCAGAGTCCGAACACCGGGGAGCTGTTTTTT. The encoded protein is CSVPRQSPNTGELFF. V and J are TRBV29-1 and TRBJ2-2; D is ambiguous. Trimming cost V 6 bases and J 0 bases, with 14 bases left between them. Germline V gives CDR1 SQVTM, CDR2 ANQGSEA. This CDR3 has 15 amino acids.

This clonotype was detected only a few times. The CDR3 spells CASSSLGDMNTEAFF. The CDR3 nucleotides read TGCGCCAGCAGCTCCTTGGGGGACATGAACACTGAAGCTTTCTTT. The rearrangement links TRBV5-1 to TRBJ1-1, with D perhaps matching TRBD1 (6 bases). CDR1 SGHRS and CDR2 YFSETQ come from the germline V gene. V was shortened by 3 bases and J by 0 bases, with 12 bases between the two germline ends. The CDR3 spans 15 residues.

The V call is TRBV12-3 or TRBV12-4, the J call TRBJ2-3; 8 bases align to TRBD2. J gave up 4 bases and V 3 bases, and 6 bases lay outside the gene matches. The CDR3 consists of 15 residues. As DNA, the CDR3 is TGTGCCAGCAGTTTGCGACGGGGGGGGTCAGATACGCAGTATTTT. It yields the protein CASSLRRGGSDTQYF.

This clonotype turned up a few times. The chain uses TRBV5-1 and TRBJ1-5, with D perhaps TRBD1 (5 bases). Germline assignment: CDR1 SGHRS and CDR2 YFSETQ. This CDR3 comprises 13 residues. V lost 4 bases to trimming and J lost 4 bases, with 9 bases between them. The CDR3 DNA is TGCGCCAGCAGCCCGGGACCGAATCAGCCCCAGCATTTT. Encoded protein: CASSPGPNQPQHF.

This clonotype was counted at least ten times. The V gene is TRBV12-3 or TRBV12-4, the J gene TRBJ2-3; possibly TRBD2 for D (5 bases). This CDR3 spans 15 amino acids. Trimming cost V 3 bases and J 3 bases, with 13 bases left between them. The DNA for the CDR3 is TGTGCCAGCAGTTTCATCCCGGGGTTAACAGATACGCAGTATTTT. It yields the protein CASSFIPGLTDTQYF.

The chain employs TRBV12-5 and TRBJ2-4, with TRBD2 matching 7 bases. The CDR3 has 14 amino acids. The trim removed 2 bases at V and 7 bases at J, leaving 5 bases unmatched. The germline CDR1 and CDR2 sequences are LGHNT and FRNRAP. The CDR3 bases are TGTGCTAGTGGTTTGCCGGGGGGTATCAACATTCAGTACTTC. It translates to CASGLPGGINIQYF.

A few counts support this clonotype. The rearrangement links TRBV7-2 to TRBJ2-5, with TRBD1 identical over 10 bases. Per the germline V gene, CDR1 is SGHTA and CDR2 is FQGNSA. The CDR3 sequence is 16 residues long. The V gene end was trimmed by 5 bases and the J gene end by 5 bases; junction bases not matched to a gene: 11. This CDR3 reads CASSPSRQGARETQYF. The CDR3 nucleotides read TGTGCCAGCAGCCCAAGCCGACAGGGGGCAAGGGAGACCCAGTACTTC. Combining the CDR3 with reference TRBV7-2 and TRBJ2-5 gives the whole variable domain GAGVSQSPSNKVTEKGKDVELRCDPISGHTALYWYRQSLGQGLEFLIYFQGNSAPDKSGLPSDRFSAERTGGSVSTLTIQRTQQEDSAVYLCASSPSRQGARETQYFGPGTRLLVL.

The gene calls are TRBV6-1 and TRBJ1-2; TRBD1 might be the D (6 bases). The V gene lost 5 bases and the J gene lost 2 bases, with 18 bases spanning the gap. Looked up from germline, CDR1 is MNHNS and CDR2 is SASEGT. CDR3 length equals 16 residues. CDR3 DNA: TGTGCCAGCAGTTCGACAGGACCACCAATGAACTATGGCTACACCTTC. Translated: CASSSTGPPMNYGYTF.

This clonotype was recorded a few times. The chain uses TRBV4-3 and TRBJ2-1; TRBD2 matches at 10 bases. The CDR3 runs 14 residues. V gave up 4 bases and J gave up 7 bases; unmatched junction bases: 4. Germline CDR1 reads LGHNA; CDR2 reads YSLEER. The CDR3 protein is CASSPLAGYNEQFF. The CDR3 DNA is TGCGCCAGCAGCCCACTAGCGGGGTATAATGAGCAGTTCTTC.

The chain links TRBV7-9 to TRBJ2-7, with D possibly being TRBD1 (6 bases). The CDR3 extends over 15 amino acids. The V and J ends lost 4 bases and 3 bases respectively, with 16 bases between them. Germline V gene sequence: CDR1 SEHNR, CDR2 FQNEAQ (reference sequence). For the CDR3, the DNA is TGTGCCAGCAGCTCAGTAGACAGGAAGGTCTACGAGCAGTACTTC. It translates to CASSSVDRKVYEQYF.

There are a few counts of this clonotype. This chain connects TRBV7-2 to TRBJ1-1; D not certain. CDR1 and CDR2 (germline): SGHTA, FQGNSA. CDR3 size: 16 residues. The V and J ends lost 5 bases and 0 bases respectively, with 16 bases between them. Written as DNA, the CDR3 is TGTGCCAGCAGCCTCCTCGTTGGGCGCTTGAACACTGAAGCTTTCTTT. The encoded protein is CASSLLVGRLNTEAFF.